This entry lists 19 T cell receptor beta chains sequenced from one sample in a study of tumor-infiltrating lymphocytes in primary liver carcinoma. Researchers generated TCR beta cDNA from about 450 ng of total RNA, relying on a constant-region primer. Employing slightly modified ARM-PCR, three nested multiplex PCR rounds were run, and these gave rise to the TCR beta libraries. A C-beta reverse primer and TRBV1-TRBV30 forward primers served in each of the first two PCR rounds, at ten to eleven cycles apiece. In TCRdb, the multiplex PCR reads were re-called with MiXCR into one record per CDR3 protein. The sample contains approximately 76,000 distinct CDR3 sequences, 70% to 75% of which appear only once. Unsorted bulk tissue, roughly 20-32 mg of it, served as the source for co-extraction of RNA and DNA. The sequenced sample was liver tumor tissue from sampling region 4. Sample subset: tumor region T4, right-lateral pole. The receptor set was obtained from a woman aged 55-75 years with primary liver carcinoma and hepatitis B virus infection.

This clonotype was observed at least ten times. The genes are TRBV28 and TRBJ1-5; weak D call: TRBD1 (6 bases). Germline lookup yields CDR1 MDHEN and CDR2 SYDVKM. The CDR3 is made up of 15 amino acids. V lost 7 bases, J lost 4 bases, and 17 bases lay in between. The CDR3 reads CASTGGGALNQPQHF. CDR3 nucleotide sequence: TGTGCCAGCACCGGTGGGGGGGCCCTAAATCAGCCCCAGCATTTT.

On this clonotype: Germline and junction disagree at one end, which may indicate a read error. The J gene is TRBJ1-2, the V gene TRBV6-6; D gene unclear. CDR3 length equals 16 residues. In germline, CDR1 is MNHNY, CDR2 SVGAGI (reference sequence). The CDR3 coding sequence is TGTGTCAGCAGTTACTCGAGTGGCAGAGCTGGTTATGGCTACACCTTC. This gives the protein CVSSYSSGRAGYGYTF.

Comment on this clonotype: This may come from a read error, since a much larger clone is one base off. This chain links TRBV5-1 with TRBJ2-7, with D possibly TRBD2 on 7 matching bases. CDR1 is SGHRS and CDR2 is YFSETQ in the germline V gene. The CDR3 loop spans 14 amino acids. The germline V and J ends were trimmed by 4 bases and 4 bases, with 15 bases remaining between them. CDR3: CASSPGGYAYEQYF. DNA of the CDR3: TGCGCCAGCAGCCCGGGGGGCTATGCTTACGAGCAGTACTTC.

This clonotype was picked up one time. This clone may be a read error of a much larger clone one base away. The chain carries TRBV5-1 and TRBJ2-7, with 8 bases that match TRBD1. Germline V gene data show CDR1 as SGHRS and CDR2 as YFSETQ. The CDR3 is 16 residues long. The CDR3 DNA is TGCGCCAGCAGCCCATGGACAGGGACTGTAACCTACGAGCGGTACTTC. Translating gives CASSPWTGTVTYERYF.

This clonotype was seen only a few times. The chain uses TRBV2 and TRBJ2-7; 7 nucleotides agree with TRBD1. Looked up from germline, CDR1 is SNHLY and CDR2 is FYNNEI. V gave up 5 bases and J gave up 5 bases; unmatched junction bases: 12. This CDR3 is built from 15 residues. Here the CDR3 DNA reads TGTGCCAGCAGTCCTGGGGACAGACTGGCCCACGAGCAGTACTTC. Encoded protein: CASSPGDRLAHEQYF.

A word on this clonotype: A junction boundary mismatches the germline segment, possibly from a read error. The V call is TRBV7-9, the J call TRBJ2-7; D is possibly TRBD1 or TRBD2 (5 bases each). CDR3 size: 17 residues. Germline V CDR1 and CDR2: SEHNR, FQNEAQ (reference sequence). The CDR3 region is CTSSPTGRQMASYEQCF. The CDR3 DNA sequence: TGTACCAGCAGCCCCACGGGGCGACAAATGGCCTCCTACGAGCAGTGCTTC.

The V and J genes are TRBV11-3 and TRBJ2-3, with 8 bases fitting TRBD2. CDR1 and CDR2 (germline): SGHNT, YENEEA. The CDR3 covers 14 residues. J lost 15 bases, V lost 3 bases, and 14 bases had no gene match. CDR3 loop: CASSFRTSTDTHYF. The CDR3, as DNA: TGTGCCAGCAGCTTCAGGACTAGCACGGATACACACTATTTT.

With regard to this clonotype: This CDR3 fails to terminate in the conserved phenylalanine or tryptophan, so it likely reflects a read error. The V gene is TRBV5-1, the J gene TRBJ2-7; TRBD1 or TRBD2 may be the D gene (5 bases each). Trimming shortened V by 8 bases and J by 0 bases, and 18 bases separated the two germline ends. The CDR3 runs to 15 residues. CDR1 is SGHRS, CDR2 YFSETQ, per germline. The CDR3 DNA reads as TGCGCCAGTAGCCCCGGGACGATGAGCTCCTACGAGCAGTACCTC. It encodes CASSPGTMSSYEQYL.

As to this clonotype: The CDR3 does not close with the conserved phenylalanine or tryptophan, likely indicating a read error. The chain uses TRBV29-1 and TRBJ2-3, with 8 nucleotides matching TRBD1. Unmatched junction bases numbered 12, after V lost 1 base and J lost 0 bases. This CDR3 has 18 residues. Germline CDR1 SQVTM, CDR2 ANQGSEA. The CDR3 sequence: CSVEASDRVGASTDTQYL. The DNA of the CDR3 is TGCAGCGTTGAAGCGTCGGACAGGGTGGGGGCTAGCACAGATACGCAGTATCTT.

As regards this clonotype: A junction boundary mismatches the germline segment, possibly from a read error. This chain connects TRBV12-3 or TRBV12-4 to TRBJ2-7; D remains ambiguous. The CDR3 loop spans 14 amino acids. This chain's CDR3 is CASSRSTPLYEQYF. CDR3 nucleotide sequence: TGTGCCAGCAGTAGAAGCACACCTCTCTACGAGCAATACTTC.

V is TRBV6-1 and J is TRBJ2-5; D may be TRBD1 (6 bases). CDR1 and CDR2 from the germline V gene are MNHNS and SASEGT. The CDR3 contains 14 residues. The V end lost 5 bases, the J end lost 10 bases, and 20 bases lay between the germline ends. The DNA for the CDR3 is TGTGCCAGCAGTTTAACAACAGGGCCAGAAAGCCAGTACTTC. Protein sequence: CASSLTTGPESQYF.

As concerns this clonotype: This may stem from a read error, because a much larger clone lies one nucleotide away. The chain uses TRBV6-1 and TRBJ1-1; tentatively, D is TRBD1 (6 bases). Germline V CDR1 and CDR2: MNHNS, SASEGT. The CDR3 spans 15 residues. Between the trimmed V and J ends, which lost 4 bases and 1 base, there was a span of 13 bases. As DNA, the CDR3 is TGTGCCAGCAGTGTCCCAGGGGCTAGGAACACTGAAGCTTTCTTT. This gives the protein CASSVPGARNTEAFF.

This clonotype was counted once. This may arise from a read error, as a much more abundant clone is one base away. The rearrangement uses TRBV7-9 and TRBJ2-3; D remains ambiguous. From germline, CDR1 is SEHNR and CDR2 FQNEAQ (reference sequence). Trimming stripped 5 bases from V and 6 bases from J, with 24 bases between. The CDR3 sequence is 17 residues long. The CDR3 DNA reads TGTGCCAGCAGCCCAACAGACCACGATAGTACCCCTGATACGCAGTATTTT. Protein product: CASSPTDHDSTPDTQYF.

A remark on this clonotype: Here the CDR3 omits its conserved ending phenylalanine or tryptophan, so a read error is the likely source. The chain recombines TRBV11-3 with TRBJ2-1; D is possibly TRBD2 (7 bases). Trimming removed 4 bases from V and 10 bases from J, with 26 bases in between. The CDR3 totals 17 residues. Germline CDR1 and CDR2: SGHNT and YENEEA. This CDR3 is CASSSRGARTLGNEQFS. The CDR3 DNA follows: TGTGCCAGCAGCTCCCGGGGGGCGCGGACCTTGGGCAACGAGCAGTTCTCC.

This chain connects TRBV18 to TRBJ2-2, with no clear D. Looked up from germline, CDR1 is KGHSH and CDR2 is LQKENI. V was cut by 0 bases and J by 7 bases, with 6 bases left in between. This CDR3 is built from 13 residues. The DNA of the CDR3 is TGTGCCAGCTCACCACCTGTGGGCGGGGAGCTGTTTTTT. It encodes CASSPPVGGELFF. The full variable domain, with the rest looked up from reference TRBV18 and TRBJ2-2, is NAGVMQNPRHLVRRRGQEARLRCSPMKGHSHVYWYRQLPEEGLKFMVYLQKENIIDESGMPKERFSAEFPKEGPSILRIQQVVRGDSAAYFCASSPPVGGELFFGEGSRLTVL.

J is TRBJ2-3 and V is TRBV11-3; 8 nucleotides match TRBD1. The CDR3 contains 17 residues. Unmatched junction bases numbered 15, after V lost 4 bases and J lost 6 bases. CDR1 SGHNT and CDR2 YENEEA come from the germline V gene. The CDR3 loop reads CASSSWSIDRGMDTQYF. CDR3 nucleotide sequence: TGTGCCAGCAGCTCTTGGTCCATTGACAGGGGCATGGATACGCAGTATTTT.

Remarks on this clonotype: A much bigger clone sits one base away, suggesting this may be a read error. The chain combines TRBV7-9 with TRBJ2-3, with D maybe TRBD2 (5 bases). The CDR3 is made up of 15 amino acids. Looked up from germline, CDR1 is SEHNR and CDR2 is FQNEAQ (reference sequence). Deletions cut 3 bases from V and 3 bases from J, with 13 bases between. The chain's CDR3 is CASSFGRGGTDTQYF. The CDR3 region has the DNA TGTGCCAGCAGCTTTGGACGGGGTGGAACAGATACGCAGTATTTT.

This clonotype has a count of ten or more. The V and J genes are TRBV6-5 and TRBJ1-1; tentative D call: TRBD1 (5 bases). The V and J ends lost 0 bases and 3 bases respectively, with 8 bases between them. From germline, CDR1 is MNHEY and CDR2 SVGAGI. The CDR3 is made up of 14 amino acids. The CDR3 region is CASSYSRGDTEAFF. In DNA, the CDR3 is TGTGCCAGCAGTTACTCGAGGGGAGACACTGAAGCTTTCTTT.

As for this clonotype: The junction departs from germline at one end; a sequencing error may be responsible. The V and J genes are TRBV20-1 and TRBJ2-3; weak D call: TRBD2 (5 bases). Germline assignment: CDR1 DFQATT and CDR2 SNEGSKA (reference sequence). The CDR3 is 15 residues long. The CDR3 sequence: CSASRGSSSIDTQYF. CDR3 nucleotide sequence: TGCAGTGCTAGCCGAGGGTCCTCTAGCATAGATACGCAGTATTTT.